The T cell receptor (delta chain) under discussion was sequenced for a study of γδ T cells in repeated Plasmodium falciparum infection. Study-level points and caveats: Vgamma9/Vdelta2+ repertoires stayed stably polyclonal over time and infection.

With regard to this clone: Its matching antigen is unknown. The protein recorded in TCRdb matches a much larger clone and deviates from this DNA's translation at residue 15, suggesting a read error; the protein here is obtained by translating the DNA.

Gammadelta T cells were flow-sorted from PBMC into Vgamma9/Vdelta2+ and Vdelta2-negative populations for bulk analysis. This CDR3 has 17 residues. Germline values: CDR1 GEAIGNYY, CDR2 EKD. TCRdb reran clone calling via CATT on the multiplex PCR reads. The data show 80,000 to 95,000 delta-chain clones, roughly 1.4% seen once. This rearrangement joins TRDV2 to TRDJ1; D ambiguous. The sequenced material came from gamma-delta T cells from blood. The TCR was taken from a pool of human donors (malaria-infected and uninfected, not separated). For the CDR3, the DNA is TGTGCCTGTGACACCGTCGTGACTTCTCCCAACACCGATAAACCCATCTTT. Protein: CACDTVVTSPNTDKPIF.